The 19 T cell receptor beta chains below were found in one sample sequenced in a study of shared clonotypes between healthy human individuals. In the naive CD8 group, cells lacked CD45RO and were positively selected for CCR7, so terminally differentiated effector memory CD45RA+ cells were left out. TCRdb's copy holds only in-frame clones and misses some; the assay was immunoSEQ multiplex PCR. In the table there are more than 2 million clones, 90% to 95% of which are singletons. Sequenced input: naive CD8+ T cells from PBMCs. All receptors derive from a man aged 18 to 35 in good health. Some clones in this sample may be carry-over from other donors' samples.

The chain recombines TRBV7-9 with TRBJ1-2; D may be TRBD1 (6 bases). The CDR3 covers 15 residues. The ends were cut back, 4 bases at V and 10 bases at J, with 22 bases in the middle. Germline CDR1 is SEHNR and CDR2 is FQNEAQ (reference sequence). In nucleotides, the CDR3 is TGTGCCAGCAGCTCCTCGTCAAGGGCAGGGGCAGACTACACCTTC. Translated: CASSSSSRAGADYTF.

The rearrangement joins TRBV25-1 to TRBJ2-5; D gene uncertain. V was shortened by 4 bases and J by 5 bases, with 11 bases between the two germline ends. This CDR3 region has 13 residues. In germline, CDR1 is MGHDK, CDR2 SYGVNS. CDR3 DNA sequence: TGTGCCAGCAGTGCGGCTTTCGGGGAGACCCAGTACTTC. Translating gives CASSAAFGETQYF.

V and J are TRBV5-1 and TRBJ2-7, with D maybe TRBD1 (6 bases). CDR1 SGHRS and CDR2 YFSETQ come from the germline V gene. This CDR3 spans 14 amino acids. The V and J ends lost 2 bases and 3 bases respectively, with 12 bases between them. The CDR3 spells CASSLTQGDYEQYF. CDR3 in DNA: TGCGCCAGCAGCTTAACACAGGGAGACTACGAGCAGTACTTC.

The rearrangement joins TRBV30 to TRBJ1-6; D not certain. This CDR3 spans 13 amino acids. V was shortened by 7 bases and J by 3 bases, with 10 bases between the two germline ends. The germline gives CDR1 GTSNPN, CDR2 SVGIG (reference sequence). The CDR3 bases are TGTGCCTTTCTCGGTGGCTATAATTCACCCCTCCACTTT. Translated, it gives CAFLGGYNSPLHF.

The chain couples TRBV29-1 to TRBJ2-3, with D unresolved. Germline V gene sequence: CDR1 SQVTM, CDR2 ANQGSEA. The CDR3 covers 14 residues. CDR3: CRRPLGWGTDTQYF. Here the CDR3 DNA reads TGCAGGCGCCCGCTAGGATGGGGCACAGATACGCAGTATTTT.

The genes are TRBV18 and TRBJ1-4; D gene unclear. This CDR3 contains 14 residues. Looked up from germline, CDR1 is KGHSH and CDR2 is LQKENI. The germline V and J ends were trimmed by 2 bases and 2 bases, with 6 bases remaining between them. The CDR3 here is CASSPGWTNEKLFF. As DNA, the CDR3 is TGTGCCAGCTCACCAGGCTGGACTAATGAAAAACTGTTTTTT.

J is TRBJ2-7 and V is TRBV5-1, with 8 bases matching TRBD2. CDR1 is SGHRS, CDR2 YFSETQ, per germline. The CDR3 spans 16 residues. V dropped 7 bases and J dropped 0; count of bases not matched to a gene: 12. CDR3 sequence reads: CASSTAGGFASYEQYF. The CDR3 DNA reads TGCGCCAGCTCCACGGCGGGGGGATTCGCCTCCTACGAGCAGTACTTC.

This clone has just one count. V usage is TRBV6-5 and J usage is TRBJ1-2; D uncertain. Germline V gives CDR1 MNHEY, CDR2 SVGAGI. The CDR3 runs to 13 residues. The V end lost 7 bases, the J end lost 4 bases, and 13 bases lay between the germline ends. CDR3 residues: CASTPDIFYGYTF. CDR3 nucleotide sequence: TGTGCCAGCACCCCCGACATCTTCTATGGCTACACCTTC.

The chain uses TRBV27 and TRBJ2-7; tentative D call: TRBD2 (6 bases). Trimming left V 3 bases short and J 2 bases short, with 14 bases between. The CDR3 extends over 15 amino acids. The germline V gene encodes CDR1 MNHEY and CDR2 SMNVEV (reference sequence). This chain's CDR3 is CASSLGRGQAYEQYF. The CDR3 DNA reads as TGTGCCAGCAGTTTGGGGCGGGGCCAAGCCTACGAGCAGTACTTC.

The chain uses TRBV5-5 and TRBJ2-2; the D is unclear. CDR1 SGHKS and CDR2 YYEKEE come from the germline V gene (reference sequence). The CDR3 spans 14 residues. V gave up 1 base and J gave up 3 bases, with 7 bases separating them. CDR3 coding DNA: TGTGCCAGCAGCTTGATCAAGTACACCGGGGAGCTGTTTTTT. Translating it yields CASSLIKYTGELFF.

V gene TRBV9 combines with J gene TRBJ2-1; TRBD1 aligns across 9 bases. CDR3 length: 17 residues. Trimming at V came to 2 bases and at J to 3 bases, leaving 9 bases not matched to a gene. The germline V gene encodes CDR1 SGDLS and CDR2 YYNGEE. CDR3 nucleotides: TGTGCCAGCAGCGTTAGATCGGACAGGGGAGTCTACAATGAGCAGTTCTTC. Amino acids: CASSVRSDRGVYNEQFF.

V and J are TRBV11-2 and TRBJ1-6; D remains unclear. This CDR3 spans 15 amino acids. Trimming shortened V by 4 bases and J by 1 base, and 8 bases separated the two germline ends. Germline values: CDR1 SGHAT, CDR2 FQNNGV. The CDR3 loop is CASSSGRSYNSPLHF. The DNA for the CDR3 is TGTGCCAGCAGCTCTGGAAGGTCCTATAATTCACCCCTCCACTTT.

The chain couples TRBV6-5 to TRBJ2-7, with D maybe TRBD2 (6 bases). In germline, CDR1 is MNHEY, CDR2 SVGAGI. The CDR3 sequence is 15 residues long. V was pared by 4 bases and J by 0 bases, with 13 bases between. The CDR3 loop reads CASSFRDSSSYEQYF. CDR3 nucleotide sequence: TGTGCCAGCAGTTTCCGGGACTCGAGCTCCTACGAGCAGTACTTC.

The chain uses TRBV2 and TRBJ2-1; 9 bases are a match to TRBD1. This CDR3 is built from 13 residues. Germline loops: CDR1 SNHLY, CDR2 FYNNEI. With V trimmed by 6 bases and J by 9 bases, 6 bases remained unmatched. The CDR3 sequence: CASRDRGDIEQFF. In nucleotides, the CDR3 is TGTGCCAGCAGGGACAGGGGAGACATTGAGCAGTTCTTC.

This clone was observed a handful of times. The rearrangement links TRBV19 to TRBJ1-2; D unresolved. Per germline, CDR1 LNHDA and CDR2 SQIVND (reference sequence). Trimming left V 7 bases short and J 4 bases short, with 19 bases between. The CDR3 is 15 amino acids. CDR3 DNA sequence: TGTGCCAGTATCCAAACAATGGGGAACTTCTATGGCTACACCTTC. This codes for CASIQTMGNFYGYTF.

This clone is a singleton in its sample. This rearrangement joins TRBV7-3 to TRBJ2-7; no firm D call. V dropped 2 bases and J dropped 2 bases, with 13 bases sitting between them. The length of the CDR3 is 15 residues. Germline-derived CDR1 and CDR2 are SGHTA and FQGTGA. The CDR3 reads CASSLYRTDPYEQYF. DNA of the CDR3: TGTGCCAGCAGCTTATATAGGACGGACCCCTACGAGCAGTACTTC.

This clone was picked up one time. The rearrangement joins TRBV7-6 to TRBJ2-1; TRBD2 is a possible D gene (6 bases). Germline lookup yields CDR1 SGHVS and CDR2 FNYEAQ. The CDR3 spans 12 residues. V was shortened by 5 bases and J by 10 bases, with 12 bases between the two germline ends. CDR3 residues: CASSGLGGEQFF. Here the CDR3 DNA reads TGTGCCAGCAGCGGTCTTGGAGGGGAGCAGTTCTTC.

CDR3 protein: CASSTWTPSNQPQHF. The CDR3 nucleotides are TGTGCCAGCAGTACCTGGACACCGAGCAATCAGCCCCAGCATTTT. The J gene is TRBJ1-5, the V gene TRBV6-1; D might be TRBD1 (5 bases). V gave up 5 bases and J gave up 1 base, with 12 bases separating them. CDR3 size: 15 residues. Germline CDR1 MNHNS, CDR2 SASEGT.

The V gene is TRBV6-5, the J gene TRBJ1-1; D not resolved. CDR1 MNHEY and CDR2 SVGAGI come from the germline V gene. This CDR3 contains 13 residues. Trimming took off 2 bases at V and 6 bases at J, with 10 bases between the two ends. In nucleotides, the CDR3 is TGTGCCAGCAGTTACCGTAATTCCGCTGAAGCTTTCTTT. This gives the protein CASSYRNSAEAFF.